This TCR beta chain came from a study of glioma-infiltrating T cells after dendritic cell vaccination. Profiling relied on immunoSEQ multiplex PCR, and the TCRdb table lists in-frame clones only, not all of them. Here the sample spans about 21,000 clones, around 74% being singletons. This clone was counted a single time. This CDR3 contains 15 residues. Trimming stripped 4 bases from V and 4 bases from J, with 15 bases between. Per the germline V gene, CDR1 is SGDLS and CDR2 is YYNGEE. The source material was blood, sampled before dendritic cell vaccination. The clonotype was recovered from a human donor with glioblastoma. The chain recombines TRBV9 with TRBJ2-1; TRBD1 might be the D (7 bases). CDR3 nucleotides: TGTGCCAGCAGCCCGGGGGACAGATTGTACAATGAGCAGTTCTTC. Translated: CASSPGDRLYNEQFF. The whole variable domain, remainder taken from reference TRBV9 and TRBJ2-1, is DSGVTQTPKHLITATGQRVTLRCSPRSGDLSVYWYQQSLDQGLQFLIQYYNGEERAKGNILERFSAQQFPDLHSELNLSSLELGDSALYFCASSPGDRLYNEQFFGPGTRLTVL.